This record concerns one TCR beta chain sequence. The data were taken from a study of patients and donors after allogeneic stem cell transplantation. TCRdb re-called the RT-PCR reads through MiXCR, storing one row per CDR3 protein. The sample holds some 880,000 distinct CDR3 sequences; roughly 18% are singletons and the top ten take roughly 6.4%. Germline CDR1 is SGHAT and CDR2 is FQDESV (reference sequence). This CDR3 is built from 18 residues. V shed 4 bases and J 4 bases; nucleotides not matched to a gene: 9. Input material: blood, either unsorted or a sorted T cell fraction (not recorded which). The sequence was collected from a human donor who was either an allogeneic HSCT recipient or a stem cell or donor lymphocyte infusion donor (not recorded which). It is not recorded whose cells these are; they may come from a transplant donor. The J gene is TRBJ2-2, the V gene TRBV11-1; 13 bases are a match to TRBD2. The CDR3 DNA reads as TGTGCCAGCAGCTCCACCGAGGGGACTAGCGGGGCCACCGGGGAGCTGTTTTTT. The encoded protein is CASSSTEGTSGATGELFF. Drawing the rest from reference TRBV11-1 and TRBJ2-2, the complete variable domain is EAEVAQSPRYKITEKSQAVAFWCDPISGHATLYWYRQILGQGPELLVQFQDESVVDDSQLPKDRFSAERLKGVDSTLKIQPAELGDSAMYLCASSSTEGTSGATGELFFGEGSRLTVL.